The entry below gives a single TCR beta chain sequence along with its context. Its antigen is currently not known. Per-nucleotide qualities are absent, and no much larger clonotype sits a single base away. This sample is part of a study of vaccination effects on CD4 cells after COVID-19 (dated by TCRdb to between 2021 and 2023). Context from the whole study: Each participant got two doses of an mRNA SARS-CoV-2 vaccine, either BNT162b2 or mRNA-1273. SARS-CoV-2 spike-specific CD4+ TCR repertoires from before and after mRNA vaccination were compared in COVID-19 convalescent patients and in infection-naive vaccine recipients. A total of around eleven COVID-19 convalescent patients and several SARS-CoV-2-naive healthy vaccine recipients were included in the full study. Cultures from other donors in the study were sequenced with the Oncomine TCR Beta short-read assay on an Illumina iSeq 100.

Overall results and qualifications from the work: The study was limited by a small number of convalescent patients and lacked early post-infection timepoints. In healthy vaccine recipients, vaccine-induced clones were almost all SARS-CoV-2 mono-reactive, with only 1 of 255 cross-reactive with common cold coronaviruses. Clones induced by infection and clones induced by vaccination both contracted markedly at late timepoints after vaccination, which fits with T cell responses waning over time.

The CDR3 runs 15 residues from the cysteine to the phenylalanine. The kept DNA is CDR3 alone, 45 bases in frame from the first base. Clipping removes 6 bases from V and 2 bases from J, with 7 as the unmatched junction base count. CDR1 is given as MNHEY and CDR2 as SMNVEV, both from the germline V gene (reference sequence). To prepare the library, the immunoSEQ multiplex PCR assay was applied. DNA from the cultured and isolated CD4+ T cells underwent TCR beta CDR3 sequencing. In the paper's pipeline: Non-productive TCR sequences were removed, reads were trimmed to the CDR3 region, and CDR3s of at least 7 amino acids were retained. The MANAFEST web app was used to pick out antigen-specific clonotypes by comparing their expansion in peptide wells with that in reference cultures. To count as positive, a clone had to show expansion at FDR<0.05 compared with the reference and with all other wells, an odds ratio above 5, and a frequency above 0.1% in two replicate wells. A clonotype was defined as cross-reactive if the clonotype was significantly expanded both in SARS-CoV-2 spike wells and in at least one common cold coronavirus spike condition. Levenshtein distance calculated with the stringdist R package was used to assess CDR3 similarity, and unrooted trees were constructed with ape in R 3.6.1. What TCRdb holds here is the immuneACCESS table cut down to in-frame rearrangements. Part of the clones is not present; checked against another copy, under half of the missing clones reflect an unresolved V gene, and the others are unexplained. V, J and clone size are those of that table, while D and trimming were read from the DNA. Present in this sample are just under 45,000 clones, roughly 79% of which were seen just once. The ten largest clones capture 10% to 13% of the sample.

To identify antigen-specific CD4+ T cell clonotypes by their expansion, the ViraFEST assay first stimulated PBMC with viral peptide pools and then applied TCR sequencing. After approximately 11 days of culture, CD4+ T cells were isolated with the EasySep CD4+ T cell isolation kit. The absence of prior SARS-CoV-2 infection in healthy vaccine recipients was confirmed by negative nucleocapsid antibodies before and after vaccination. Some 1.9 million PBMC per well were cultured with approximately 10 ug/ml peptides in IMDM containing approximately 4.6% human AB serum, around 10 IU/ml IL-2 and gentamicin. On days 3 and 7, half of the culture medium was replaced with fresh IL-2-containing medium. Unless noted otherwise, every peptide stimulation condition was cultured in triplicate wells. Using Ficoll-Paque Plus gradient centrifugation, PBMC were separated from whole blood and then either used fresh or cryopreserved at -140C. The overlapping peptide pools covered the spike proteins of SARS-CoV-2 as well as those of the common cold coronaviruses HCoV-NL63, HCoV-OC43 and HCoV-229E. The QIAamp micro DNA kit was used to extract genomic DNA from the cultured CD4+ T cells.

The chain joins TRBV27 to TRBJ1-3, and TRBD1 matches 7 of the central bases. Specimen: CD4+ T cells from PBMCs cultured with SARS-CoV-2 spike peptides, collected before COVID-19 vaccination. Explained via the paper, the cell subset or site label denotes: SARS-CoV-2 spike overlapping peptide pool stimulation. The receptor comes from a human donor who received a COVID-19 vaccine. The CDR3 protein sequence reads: CASSAKGAAGNTIYF. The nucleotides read TGTGCCAGCAGCGCCAAGGGGGCGGCTGGAAACACCATATATTTT.